The T cell receptor (beta chain) under discussion was sequenced for a study of shared T cell receptors in the human thymus. Germline trimming cut 4 bases from V and 5 bases from J; bases unmatched to any gene: 9. The germline V gene encodes CDR1 MNHNY and CDR2 SVGAGI (reference sequence). This CDR3 region has 16 residues. The protocol was immunoSEQ multiplex PCR, while the TCRdb copy is restricted to in-frame clones and leaves out a portion. The data hold just under 550,000 clones, with 78% observed a single time. A further study also used this sample, focusing on human thymus T cells.

Specimen: thymocytes. The chain employs TRBV6-6 and TRBJ2-1; 9 nucleotides agree with TRBD2. This receptor was taken from a boy under two years old with a congenital heart defect. In DNA form, the CDR3 reads TGTGCCAGCAGTTTCCGGACTAGCGACCTAGACAATGAGCAGTTCTTC. It translates to CASSFRTSDLDNEQFF.